Listed below are T cell receptor beta chains from one sample, sequenced in a study of beta chain features in type 1 diabetes. Repertoires were generated with immunoSEQ multiplex PCR, while TCRdb's copy carries only in-frame clones and drops some. Among roughly 140,000 clones listed, around 10% were seen once. Material: central memory CD4+ T cells from blood. The receptors were gathered from a man younger than 35 in good health. CDR3s include the opening cysteine and the closing phenylalanine or tryptophan. Each record gives: CDR3 length, J gene, V gene, CDR3 protein.

13	TRBJ1-5	TRBV30	CAWTRGYNQPQHF
16	TRBJ2-3	TRBV4-3	CASSQGSFGLTDTQYF
17	TRBJ1-5	TRBV18	CASSLSRDRGGNQPQHF
14	TRBJ2-3	TRBV7-2	CASSFLSRTDTQYF
15	TRBJ2-1	TRBV7-2	CASSSWRGPYNEQFF
13	TRBJ2-5	TRBV15	CATSEGAKETQYF
12	TRBJ2-3	TRBV30	CAWTGGADTQYF
14	TRBJ2-7	TRBV11-1	CASSLRTGGYEQYF
14	TRBJ2-1	TRBV6-1	CASSEAGGHNEQFF
17	TRBJ2-5	TRBV4-1	CASSQGLRTGREETQYF
15	TRBJ1-6	TRBV27	CASSLLGGGRSPLHF
13	TRBJ2-5	TRBV7-3	CASSLTYQETQYF
14	TRBJ2-7	TRBV30	CAWIGSGSSYEQYF
11	TRBJ2-7	TRBV20-1	CSASQSYEQYF
12	TRBJ2-5	TRBV10-3	CAISDSKETQYF
14	TRBJ2-7	TRBV5-6	CASSWGTGSYEQYF
15	TRBJ2-1	TRBV5-6	CASSWGLGTNNEQFF
14	TRBJ2-5	TRBV7-3	CASSLAVSEETQYF
15	TRBJ1-2	TRBV13	CASSLADREAGGYTF
11	TRBJ2-7	TRBV29-1	CSVDGGYEQYF
14	TRBJ1-2	TRBV7-2	CASSLQWGGYGYTF
15	TRBJ2-5	TRBV5-1	CASSRASGVQETQYF
13	TRBJ2-5	TRBV29-1	CSVEGQGGETQYF
16	TRBJ2-2	TRBV30	CACRKGGSANTGELFF
14	TRBJ2-5	TRBV19	CASSPGPLGGTQYF
16	TRBJ2-7	TRBV7-2	CASSSVFWTGTHEQYF
16	TRBJ1-1	TRBV4-2	CASSQDPSQGGTEAFF
16	TRBJ2-1	TRBV5-4	CASSLGSGRANNEQFF
16	TRBJ2-7	TRBV7-9	CASSPVRSGTSYEQYF
15	TRBJ2-7	TRBV7-2	CASSPDRGLSYEQYF
14	TRBJ2-7	TRBV5-1	CASSTEDRAREQYF
14	TRBJ2-5	TRBV11-1	CASSLEGGKETQYF
13	TRBJ2-3	TRBV6-5	CASSGTGTDTQYF
16	TRBJ1-1	TRBV25-1	CASISTTGGVLTEAFF
14	TRBJ2-3	TRBV7-3	CASSRPGSTDTQYF
13	TRBJ1-1	TRBV29-1	CSVEVGGNTEAFF
13	TRBJ2-7	TRBV5-1	CASSVGQGPEQYF
15	TRBJ2-5	TRBV27	CASSFRASGGKTQYF
17	TRBJ1-1	TRBV30	CAWRFGGRGQLNTEAFF
14	TRBJ1-5	TRBV7-9	CASSFPSSNQPQHF
13	TRBJ2-2	TRBV5-4	CASSFLNTGELFF
16	TRBJ2-3	TRBV9	CASSAQGPTSTDTQYF
11	TRBJ2-3	TRBV5-6	CASSSLDTQYF
14	TRBJ2-3	TRBV6-5	CASTRAGLGDTQYF
15	TRBJ2-1	TRBV7-3	CASSRTGTGHGVQFF
13	TRBJ2-7	TRBV28	CASKRGSYYEQYF
14	TRBJ2-1	TRBV19	CASNGGEVYNEQFF
15	TRBJ1-6	TRBV4-1	CASSQGDRGNSPLHF
13	TRBJ1-4	TRBV29-1	CSVGKQRGEKLFF
13	TRBJ1-2	TRBV6-1	CASCPSAASGYTF
14	TRBJ2-3	TRBV7-7	CASSPGLGADTQYF